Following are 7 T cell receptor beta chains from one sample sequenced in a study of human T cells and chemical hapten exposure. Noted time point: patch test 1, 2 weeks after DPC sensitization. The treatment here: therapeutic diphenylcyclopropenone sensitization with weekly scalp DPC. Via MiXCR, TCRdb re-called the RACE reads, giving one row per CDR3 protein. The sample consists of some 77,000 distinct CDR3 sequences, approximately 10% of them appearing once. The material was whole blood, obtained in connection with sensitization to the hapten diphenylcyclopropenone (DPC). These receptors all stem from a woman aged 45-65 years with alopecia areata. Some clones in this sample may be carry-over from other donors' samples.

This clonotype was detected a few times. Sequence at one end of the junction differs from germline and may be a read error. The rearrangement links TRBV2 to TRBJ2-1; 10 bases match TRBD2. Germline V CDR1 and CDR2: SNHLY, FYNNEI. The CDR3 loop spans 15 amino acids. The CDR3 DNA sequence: TGTGCCAGCAGGCACGGACTAGCGGTTAACAATGAGCGGTTCTTC. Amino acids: CASRHGLAVNNERFF.

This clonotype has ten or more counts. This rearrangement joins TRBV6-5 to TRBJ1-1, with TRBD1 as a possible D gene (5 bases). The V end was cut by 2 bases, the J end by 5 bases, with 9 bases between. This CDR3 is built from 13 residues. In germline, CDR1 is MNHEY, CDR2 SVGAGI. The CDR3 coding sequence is TGTGCCAGCAGTTACGACAGAATTACTGAAGCTTTCTTT. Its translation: CASSYDRITEAFF.

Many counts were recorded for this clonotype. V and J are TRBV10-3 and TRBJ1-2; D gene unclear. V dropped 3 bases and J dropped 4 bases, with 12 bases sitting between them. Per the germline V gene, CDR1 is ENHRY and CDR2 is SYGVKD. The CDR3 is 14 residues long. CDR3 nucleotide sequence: TGTGCCATCAGTGAACGAACTCACGGCTATGGCTACACCTTC. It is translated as CAISERTHGYGYTF.

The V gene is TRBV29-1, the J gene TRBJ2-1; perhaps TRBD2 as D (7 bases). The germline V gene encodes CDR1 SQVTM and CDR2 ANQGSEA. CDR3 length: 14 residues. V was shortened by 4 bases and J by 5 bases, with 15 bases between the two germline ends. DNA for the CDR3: TGCAGCGTTGGACGGGGGGCATCGAACAATGAGCAGTTCTTC. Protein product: CSVGRGASNNEQFF.

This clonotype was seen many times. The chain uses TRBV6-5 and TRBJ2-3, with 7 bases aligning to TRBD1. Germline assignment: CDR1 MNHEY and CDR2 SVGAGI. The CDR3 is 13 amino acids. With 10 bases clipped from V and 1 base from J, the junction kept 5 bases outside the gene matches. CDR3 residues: CATTGPGTDTQYF. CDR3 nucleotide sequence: TGTGCCACGACAGGGCCCGGCACAGATACGCAGTATTTT.

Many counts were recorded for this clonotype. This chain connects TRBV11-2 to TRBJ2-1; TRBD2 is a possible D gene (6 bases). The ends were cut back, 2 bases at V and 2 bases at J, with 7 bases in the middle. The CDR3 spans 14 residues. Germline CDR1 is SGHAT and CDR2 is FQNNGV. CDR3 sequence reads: CASSLTGAYNEQFF. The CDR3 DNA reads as TGTGCCAGCAGCTTAACGGGGGCCTACAATGAGCAGTTCTTC.

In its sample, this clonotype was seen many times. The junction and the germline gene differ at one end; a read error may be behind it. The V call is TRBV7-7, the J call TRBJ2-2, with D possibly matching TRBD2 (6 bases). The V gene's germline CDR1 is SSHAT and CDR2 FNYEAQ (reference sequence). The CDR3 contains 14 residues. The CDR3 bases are TGTGCTAGCAGGAGGGACTCCAACACCGGGGAGCTGTTTTTT. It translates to CASRRDSNTGELFF. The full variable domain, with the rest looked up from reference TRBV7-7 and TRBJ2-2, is GAGVSQSPRYKVTKRGQDVTLRCDPISSHATLYWYQQALGQGPEFLTYFNYEAQPDKSGLPSDRFSAERPEGSISTLTIQRTEQRDSAMYRCASRRDSNTGELFFGEGSRLTVL.